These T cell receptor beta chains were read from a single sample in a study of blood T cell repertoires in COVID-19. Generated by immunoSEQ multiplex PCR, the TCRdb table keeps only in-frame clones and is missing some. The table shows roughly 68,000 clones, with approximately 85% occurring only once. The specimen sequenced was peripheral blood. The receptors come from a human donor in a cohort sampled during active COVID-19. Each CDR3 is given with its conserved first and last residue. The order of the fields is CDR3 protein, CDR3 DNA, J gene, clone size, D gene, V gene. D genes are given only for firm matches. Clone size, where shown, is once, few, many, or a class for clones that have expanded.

CDR3aa: CASSYLQGSYEQYF; CDR3nt: TGTGCCAGCAGTTACCTACAGGGTTCCTACGAGCAGTACTTC; j_gene: TRBJ2-7; abundance: few; d_gene: -; v_gene: TRBV6-2/TRBV6-3
CDR3aa: CASVLDRAYNEQFF; CDR3nt: TGTGCCAGCGTCCTGGACAGGGCCTACAATGAGCAGTTCTTC; j_gene: TRBJ2-1; abundance: -; d_gene: -; v_gene: TRBV21-1
CDR3aa: CASSLWGGTTDTQYF; CDR3nt: TGTGCCAGCAGTTTGTGGGGGGGCACCACAGATACGCAGTATTTT; j_gene: TRBJ2-3; abundance: once; d_gene: -; v_gene: TRBV28
CDR3aa: CASSTDRYSNQPQHF; CDR3nt: TGTGCCAGCAGCACGGACAGATATAGCAATCAGCCCCAGCATTTT; j_gene: TRBJ1-5; abundance: -; d_gene: -; v_gene: TRBV7-8
CDR3aa: CASSLSLAGYNEQFF; CDR3nt: TGTGCCAGCAGTTTATCTCTAGCGGGATACAATGAGCAGTTCTTC; j_gene: TRBJ2-1; abundance: -; d_gene: TRBD2; v_gene: TRBV28
CDR3aa: CASSAGTVNTGELFF; CDR3nt: TGCGCCAGCAGCGCCGGGACAGTGAACACCGGGGAGCTGTTTTTT; j_gene: TRBJ2-2; abundance: few; d_gene: TRBD1; v_gene: TRBV4-3
CDR3aa: CASSFGGVGYTF; CDR3nt: TGTGCCAGCAGCTTTGGAGGGGTAGGCTACACCTTC; j_gene: TRBJ1-2; abundance: few; d_gene: -; v_gene: TRBV7-9
CDR3aa: CASSQDLAPLSGEQYF; CDR3nt: TGCGCCAGCAGCCAAGATCTCGCGCCCCTTTCGGGGGAGCAGTACTTC; j_gene: TRBJ2-7; abundance: -; d_gene: -; v_gene: TRBV4-3
CDR3aa: CASSPTSGNYEQYF; CDR3nt: TGTGCCAGCAGCCCGACTAGCGGGAACTACGAGCAGTACTTC; j_gene: TRBJ2-7; abundance: -; d_gene: TRBD2; v_gene: TRBV7-2
CDR3aa: CASLGRGRTDTQYF; CDR3nt: TGTGCCAGCTTAGGCAGGGGGCGCACAGATACGCAGTATTTT; j_gene: TRBJ2-3; abundance: -; d_gene: TRBD1; v_gene: TRBV6-5
CDR3aa: CASSRDSGANVLTF; CDR3nt: TGTGCCAGCAGTCGGGACTCTGGGGCCAACGTCCTGACTTTC; j_gene: TRBJ2-6; abundance: -; d_gene: -; v_gene: TRBV6-5
CDR3aa: CASRRQGASYEQYF; CDR3nt: TGTGCCAGCAGAAGACAGGGGGCGTCCTACGAGCAGTACTTC; j_gene: TRBJ2-7; abundance: -; d_gene: TRBD1; v_gene: TRBV2
CDR3aa: CASRPLTGGRGEQFF; CDR3nt: TGTGCCAGTAGACCCCTAACGGGGGGTCGAGGTGAGCAGTTCTTC; j_gene: TRBJ2-1; abundance: -; d_gene: TRBD2; v_gene: TRBV19
CDR3aa: CASSQARGLGMNTEAFF; CDR3nt: TGTGCCAGCAGCCAAGCACGGGGTCTAGGAATGAACACTGAAGCTTTCTTT; j_gene: TRBJ1-1; abundance: -; d_gene: -; v_gene: TRBV14